This is a list of T cell receptor beta chains from one sample in a study of cytomegalovirus exposure and HLA in healthy donors. Some clones are missing from TCRdb's copy, which holds only in-frame ones; the method was immunoSEQ multiplex PCR. The sample carries about 160,000 clones, 80% recorded once. Sequencing was performed on PBMCs. The receptors come from a man aged 25 to 40 in good health and CMV-seronegative. CDR3s include the opening cysteine and the closing phenylalanine or tryptophan. Fields, in order: V gene, J gene, CDR3 protein.

V gene: TRBV15
J gene: TRBJ1-5
CDR3 protein: CATSRALGGAGSNQPQHF

V gene: TRBV19
J gene: TRBJ2-2
CDR3 protein: CASRTTGNTGELFF

V gene: TRBV27
J gene: TRBJ2-2
CDR3 protein: CARKREGTGELFF

V gene: TRBV5-6
J gene: TRBJ2-3
CDR3 protein: CASSGPGGDTQYF

V gene: TRBV9
J gene: TRBJ1-2
CDR3 protein: CASSPQGQGSAWGYTF

V gene: TRBV19
J gene: TRBJ2-6
CDR3 protein: CASGDRHVLTF

V gene: TRBV19
J gene: TRBJ1-1
CDR3 protein: CASIRRGVNTEAFF

V gene: TRBV18
J gene: TRBJ1-5
CDR3 protein: CASSPGQHSNQPQHF

V gene: TRBV5-1
J gene: TRBJ1-5
CDR3 protein: CASSLDVYQPQHF

V gene: TRBV27
J gene: TRBJ2-5
CDR3 protein: CASSSGQGWETQYF

V gene: TRBV28
J gene: TRBJ1-4
CDR3 protein: CASTSRSRGKLFF

V gene: TRBV30
J gene: TRBJ1-5
CDR3 protein: CAWSGDRLNQPQHF

V gene: TRBV18
J gene: TRBJ2-1
CDR3 protein: CASSRRTSGGALGNNEQFF

V gene: TRBV11-3
J gene: TRBJ2-1
CDR3 protein: CASSLSSASSYNEQFF

V gene: TRBV11-1
J gene: TRBJ2-2
CDR3 protein: CASSLLAGTGELFF

V gene: TRBV11-2
J gene: TRBJ2-1
CDR3 protein: CASSFYNSYNEQFF

V gene: TRBV4-3
J gene: TRBJ2-1
CDR3 protein: CASSQDRSGGPTNEQFF

V gene: TRBV27
J gene: TRBJ2-6
CDR3 protein: CASSPLGTNAGANVLTF

V gene: TRBV14
J gene: TRBJ2-5
CDR3 protein: CASSQVVETQYF

V gene: TRBV7-6
J gene: TRBJ1-5
CDR3 protein: CASSVYSNQPQHF

V gene: TRBV28
J gene: TRBJ2-3
CDR3 protein: CASSVSSTDTQYF

V gene: TRBV5-4
J gene: TRBJ1-1
CDR3 protein: CASSYRDRGLNTEAFF

V gene: TRBV27
J gene: TRBJ2-7
CDR3 protein: CASSSGSRGYEQYF

V gene: TRBV6-5
J gene: TRBJ1-2
CDR3 protein: CASTQTGAAYGYTF

V gene: TRBV9
J gene: TRBJ2-1
CDR3 protein: CASSLGSRYNEQFF

V gene: TRBV11-2
J gene: TRBJ1-1
CDR3 protein: CASSLSRGQAEAFF

V gene: TRBV27
J gene: TRBJ1-1
CDR3 protein: CASSPQGRGNTEAFF

V gene: TRBV5-6
J gene: TRBJ2-7
CDR3 protein: CASSLPPVTYEQYF

V gene: TRBV18
J gene: TRBJ1-3
CDR3 protein: CASSPGGSGNTIYF

V gene: TRBV2
J gene: TRBJ2-1
CDR3 protein: CASLAFVSGRPSSYNEQFF

V gene: TRBV5-4
J gene: TRBJ1-6
CDR3 protein: CASSSGLDYTNSPLHF

V gene: TRBV10-1
J gene: TRBJ1-1
CDR3 protein: CASSESLSTEAFF

V gene: TRBV28
J gene: TRBJ2-7
CDR3 protein: CASTQAGGLREQYF

V gene: TRBV9
J gene: TRBJ2-1
CDR3 protein: CASSVGGLYNEQFF

V gene: TRBV30
J gene: TRBJ1-1
CDR3 protein: CAWSVSGTEAFF

V gene: TRBV5-1
J gene: TRBJ1-1
CDR3 protein: CASSFSGVSTEAFF

V gene: TRBV29-1
J gene: TRBJ1-5
CDR3 protein: CSAQQPNQPQHF

V gene: TRBV18
J gene: TRBJ1-6
CDR3 protein: CASSPEQGNSPLHF

V gene: TRBV5-6
J gene: TRBJ2-7
CDR3 protein: CASSLARAYEQYF

V gene: TRBV30
J gene: TRBJ1-1
CDR3 protein: CAWTLDRGTEAFF

V gene: TRBV5-1
J gene: TRBJ2-7
CDR3 protein: CASRAFRTLSYEQYF

V gene: TRBV11-2
J gene: TRBJ2-7
CDR3 protein: CASSLRSGGREQYF

V gene: TRBV7-2
J gene: TRBJ2-2
CDR3 protein: CASSLQPFLYRAGELFF

V gene: TRBV5-1
J gene: TRBJ1-1
CDR3 protein: CASSLRGPNTEAFF

V gene: TRBV25-1
J gene: TRBJ2-3
CDR3 protein: CASSEGVGGGRTQYF

V gene: TRBV7-9
J gene: TRBJ2-1
CDR3 protein: CSSSHQRGLYNEQFF

V gene: TRBV27
J gene: TRBJ1-4
CDR3 protein: CASTGQGTNEKLFF

V gene: TRBV4-1
J gene: TRBJ2-2
CDR3 protein: CASSQALGDATSGANTGELFF

V gene: TRBV4-1
J gene: .
CDR3 protein: CASSQNRDSSYEQYF

V gene: TRBV4-3
J gene: TRBJ2-1
CDR3 protein: CASSQGGVEFYNEQFF